The clone carrying this T cell receptor (beta chain) was observed a handful of times. No antigen is known for it. The stimulus was an HIV-1 Gag 15-mer peptide pool, about 1 ug/peptide/mL. Memory cells lacking CD40L and CD69 with high CD45RO were sorted. This record comes from a study of persistence of HIV-infected CD4 T cells. Study at large: Donors had been on suppressive ART for a median of 8 years.

Trimming took 6 bases from V and 7 from J, leaving 19 bases between them. CDR3 length equals 15 residues. CDR1 SNHLY and CDR2 FYNNEI come from the germline V gene. Sequencing used immunoSEQ version 4 in survey mode. Method: immunoSEQ multiplex PCR; TCRdb's copy keeps in-frame clones and lacks some. The table has about 36,000 clones, under 90% seen once. The sample here was cultured CD4+ T cells from PBMCs, taken from a patient who received antiretroviral therapy. The source is an adult with HIV. The donor label of this sample is uncertain. The genes are TRBV2 and TRBJ1-5; unclear D gene. The CDR3 reads CASSRASTPMQPQHF. The CDR3 DNA is TGTGCCAGCAGCCGGGCCTCCACGCCCATGCAGCCCCAGCATTTT.